This entry features one T cell receptor (beta chain) sequence. The antigen is not known. Sequencing used immunoSEQ multiplex PCR; TCRdb keeps in-frame clones, though not all of them. The sample yields around 69,000 clones, 70% to 85% seen once. This sample is part of a study of vaccination effects on CD4 cells after COVID-19. The V end was cut by 2 bases, the J end by 8 bases, with 13 bases between. The CDR3 is made up of 14 amino acids. CDR1 and CDR2 from the germline V gene are SGHTA and FQGTGA. With the ViraFEST assay, the study expanded antigen-specific CD4+ T cells using viral peptide pools, then sequenced them. The authors isolated CD4+ T cells after roughly 10 days of culture. The participants, recipients of two vaccine doses, got either BNT162b2 or mRNA-1273. Whole-study results and caveats: The study dataset contains few convalescent patients and includes no early post-infection timepoints.

The sample in question was CD4+ T cells from PBMCs cultured with HCoV-229E spike peptides, obtained after COVID-19 vaccination. The chain recombines TRBV7-3 with TRBJ2-1; the D call may be TRBD1 or TRBD2 (5 bases each). This TCR was sampled from a human donor who received a COVID-19 vaccine. The CDR3 DNA reads TGTGCCAGCAGCTTAGGGGCTAGCATCGATGAGCAGTTCTTC. It codes for CASSLGASIDEQFF.